This TCR beta chain was sequenced during a study of T cell changes during pregnancy in multiple sclerosis. The length of the CDR3 is 13 residues. CDR1 and CDR2 (germline): SQVTM, ANQGSEA. The V gene lost 3 bases and the J gene lost 4 bases, with 10 bases spanning the gap. Measured with immunoSEQ multiplex PCR; TCRdb has only the in-frame clones, and not every one. Here the sample spans 71,000 or so clones, roughly 92% being singletons. In this sample, this clone turned up once. This sequence was found in a female donor with multiple sclerosis, enrolled in a pregnancy study. Specimen: peripheral blood, collected in the third trimester of pregnancy. This sequence joins TRBV29-1 and TRBJ2-1; the D is unclear. For the CDR3, the DNA is TGCAGCGTTGATATCGTCCTTTACAATGAGCAGTTCTTC. Amino acids: CSVDIVLYNEQFF.